Sequencing of this T cell receptor beta chain was carried out in a study of T-cell memory formation after mild COVID-19. The wider study: TCR clusters were mostly donor specific.

Between the trimmed V and J ends, which lost 5 bases and 7 bases, there was a span of 14 bases. The CDR3 has 12 amino acids. Germline V gene lookup returns CDR1 SQVTM and CDR2 ANQGSEA. This clonotype was counted a few times. Its antigen is not identified. Whole-study results and caveats: The CD4+ clones that contracted clustered mainly within CM and EM, and the CD8+ clones concentrated in EMRA.

In TCRdb, the 5' RACE reads were re-called with MiXCR into one record per CDR3 protein. The table has about 55,000 distinct CDR3 sequences, 9.5% seen once. This clonotype was sampled from a man aged 18 to 30 who had mild COVID-19 (a few samples of this study predate the infection). Cell type and time point are not known. The rearrangement joins TRBV29-1 to TRBJ2-5; a weak D match, TRBD2 (6 bases). The sequencing sample was made of PBMCs or a T cell subset sorted from them (not recorded which). Here the CDR3 reads CSVSVEGGTQYF. The CDR3 DNA is TGCAGCGTTTCTGTGGAGGGCGGGACCCAGTACTTC.